This T cell receptor (beta chain) is from a study of OX40 agonist ivuxolimab in advanced cancers. CDR3 length: 14 residues. V shed 5 bases, J shed 5 bases, and the junction held 4 bases outside the gene matches. Germline CDR1 MNHEY, CDR2 SMNVEV (reference sequence). Clones were sequenced by immunoSEQ multiplex PCR, and TCRdb holds only the in-frame ones, with some missing. The data show some 80,000 clones, with roughly 90% seen just once and more than 0.65% held by the top ten. In regard to this clone: Antigen: not known.

Study-wide points: Patients who responded partially at 0.1-3.0 mg/kg showed clonal expansion ranking among the lowest.

Source: CD4+ or CD8+ T cells sorted from blood, taken in a trial of the OX40 agonist ivuxolimab. The chain uses TRBV27 and TRBJ2-7, with 12 bases aligning to TRBD2. The clonotype was recovered from an adult with an advanced solid tumor such as melanoma, head and neck, liver or kidney cancer. Here the CDR3 reads CASSRTSGTHEQYF. The CDR3 coding sequence is TGTGCCAGCAGTAGGACTAGCGGGACCCACGAGCAGTACTTC.